Detailed here is one T cell receptor beta chain. This CDR3 is built from 17 residues. Germline CDR1 and CDR2: PRHDT and FYEKMQ (reference sequence). V was cut by 4 bases and J by 4 bases, with 20 bases left in between. For sequencing, patients were chosen who had shown expansion of CD8+CD57+ cells by flow cytometry. No therapy was given to patients before blood sampling. This specimen comes from a study of CD8+CD57+ T cells in acquired aplastic anemia. At the level of the study: Mean yield of DNA from sorted CD4+ and CD8+ cells was approximately 3 ug.

According to the study, genomic DNA was the template for TCR beta VDJ and CDR3 profiling. TCRdb reanalysed the reads using MiXCR and keeps one entry per CDR3 protein. The sample lists hundreds of thousands of distinct CDR3 sequences, around 30% occurring once. The sequence was obtained from a human donor with aplastic anemia. Source material: sorted CD4+, CD8+, or CD8+CD57+ T cells (not recorded which) from PBMCs. The chain couples TRBV13 to TRBJ1-3; D remains ambiguous. CDR3 in DNA: TGTGCCAGCAGCTACGTCATGCAGGCACAACAAGGAAACACCATATATTTT. Translation: CASSYVMQAQQGNTIYF.